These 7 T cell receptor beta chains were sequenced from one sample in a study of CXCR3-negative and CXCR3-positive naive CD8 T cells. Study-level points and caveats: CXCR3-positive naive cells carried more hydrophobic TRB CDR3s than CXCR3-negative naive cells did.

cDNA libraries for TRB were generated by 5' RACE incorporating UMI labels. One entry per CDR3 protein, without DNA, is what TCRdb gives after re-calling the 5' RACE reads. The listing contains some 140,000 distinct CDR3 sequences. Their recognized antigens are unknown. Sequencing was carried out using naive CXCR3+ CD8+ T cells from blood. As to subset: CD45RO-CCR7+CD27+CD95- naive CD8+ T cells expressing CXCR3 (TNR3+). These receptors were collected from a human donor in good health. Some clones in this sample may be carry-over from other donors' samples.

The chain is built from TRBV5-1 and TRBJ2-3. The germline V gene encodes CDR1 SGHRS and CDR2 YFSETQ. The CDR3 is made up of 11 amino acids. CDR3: CASSITDTQYF.

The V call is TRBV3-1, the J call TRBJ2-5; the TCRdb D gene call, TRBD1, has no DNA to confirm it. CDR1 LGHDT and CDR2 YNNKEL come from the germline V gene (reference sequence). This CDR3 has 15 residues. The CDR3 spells CASSQEQGLQETQYF.

CDR3 region: CASSSAPRGLGGYTF. The chain combines TRBV28 with TRBJ1-2; the TRBD1 assignment by TCRdb is unverifiable without DNA. The germline V gene encodes CDR1 MDHEN and CDR2 SYDVKM. The CDR3 extends over 15 amino acids.

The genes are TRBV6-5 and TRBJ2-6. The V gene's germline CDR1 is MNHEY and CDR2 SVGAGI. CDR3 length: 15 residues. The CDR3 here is CASSLQISGANVLTF.

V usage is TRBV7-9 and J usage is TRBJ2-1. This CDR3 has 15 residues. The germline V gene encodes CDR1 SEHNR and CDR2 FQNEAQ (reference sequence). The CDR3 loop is CASTPTGSSYNEQFF.

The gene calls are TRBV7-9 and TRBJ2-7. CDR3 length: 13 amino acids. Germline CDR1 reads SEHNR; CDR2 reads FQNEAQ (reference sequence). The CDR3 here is CASSLAVTREQYF.

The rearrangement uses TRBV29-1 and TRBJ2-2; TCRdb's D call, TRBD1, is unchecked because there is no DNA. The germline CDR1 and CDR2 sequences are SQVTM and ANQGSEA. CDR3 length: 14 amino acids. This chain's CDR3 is CSVVTGGYTGELFF.